This T cell receptor (beta chain) was captured by sequencing in a study of blood T cell repertoires in COVID-19. Study-level background: The United States, Italy and Spain were the sources of the acute and convalescent COVID-19 samples. T cells, B-cell-depleted T cells, or PBMCs supplied cDNA or gDNA.

This CDR3 region has 17 residues. V was shortened by 3 bases and J by 4 bases, with 20 bases between the two germline ends. Germline lookup yields CDR1 KGHDR and CDR2 SFDVKD. The assay was immunoSEQ multiplex PCR, and TCRdb's table has in-frame clones only and misses some. The table includes over 60,000 clones, 82% detected once. Specimen: peripheral blood. The genes are TRBV24-1 and TRBJ2-5; D perhaps matches TRBD2 (7 bases). The origin of this receptor is a woman of 80 years or more with acute or convalescent COVID-19. CDR3: CATSDPRGGGPIETQYF. CDR3 in DNA: TGTGCCACCAGTGATCCTCGAGGGGGGGGCCCTATAGAGACCCAGTACTTC.